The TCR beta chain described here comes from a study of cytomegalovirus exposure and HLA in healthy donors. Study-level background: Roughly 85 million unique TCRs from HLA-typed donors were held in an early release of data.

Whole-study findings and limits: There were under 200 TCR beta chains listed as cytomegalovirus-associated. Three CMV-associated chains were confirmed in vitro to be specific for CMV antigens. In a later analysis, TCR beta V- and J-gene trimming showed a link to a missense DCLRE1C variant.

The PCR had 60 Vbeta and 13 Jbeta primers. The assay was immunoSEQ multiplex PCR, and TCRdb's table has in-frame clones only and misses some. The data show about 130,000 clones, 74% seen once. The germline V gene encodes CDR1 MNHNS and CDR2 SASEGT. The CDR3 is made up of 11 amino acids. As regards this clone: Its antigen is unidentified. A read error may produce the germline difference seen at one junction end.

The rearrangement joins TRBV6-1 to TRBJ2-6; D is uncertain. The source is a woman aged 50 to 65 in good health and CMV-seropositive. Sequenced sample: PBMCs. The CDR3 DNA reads TGCGTCAGCTCTGGGGCCAACGTCCTGACTTTC. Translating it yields CVSSGANVLTF.